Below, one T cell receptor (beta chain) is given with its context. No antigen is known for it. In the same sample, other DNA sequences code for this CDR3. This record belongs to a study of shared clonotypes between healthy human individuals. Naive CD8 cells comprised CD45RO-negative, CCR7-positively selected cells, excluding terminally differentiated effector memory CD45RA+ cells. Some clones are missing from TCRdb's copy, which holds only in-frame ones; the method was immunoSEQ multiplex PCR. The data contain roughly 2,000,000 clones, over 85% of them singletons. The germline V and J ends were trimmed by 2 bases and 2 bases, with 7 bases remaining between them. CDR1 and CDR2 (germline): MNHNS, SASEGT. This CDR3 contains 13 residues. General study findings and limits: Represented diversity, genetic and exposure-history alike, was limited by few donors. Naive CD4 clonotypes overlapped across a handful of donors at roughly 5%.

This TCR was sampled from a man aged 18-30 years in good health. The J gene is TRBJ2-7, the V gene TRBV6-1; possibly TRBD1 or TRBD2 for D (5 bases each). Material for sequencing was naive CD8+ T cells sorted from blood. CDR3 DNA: TGTGCCAGCAGTGAAACGGGGCCCTACGAGCAGTACTTC. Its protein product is CASSETGPYEQYF.